This T cell receptor beta chain was recovered during a study of CD8+ T cells in alopecia areata. About the research overall: Administration of oral tofacitinib to treated patients was at 5 to 10 mg twice daily.

The table lists this clone with a few counts. Antigen unknown. This sample's treatment: oral pan-JAK inhibitor, 5-10 mg twice daily. Study-level results: Scalp sample data also include resident alphabeta T cells from normal skin.

Sequencing used cDNA as its template, made by extracting RNA and reverse transcribing it. This table comes from immunoSEQ multiplex PCR, and its TCRdb copy is limited to in-frame clones, with some not included. The sample contains 150,000 to 250,000 clones, around 60% of which appear only once. This TCR was recovered from a human donor with alopecia areata. Sequenced here: CD4+ T cells sorted from blood, sampled at week 4, from a patient treated with tofacitinib.

The CDR3 is CASTLLAGGFLYF. As DNA, the CDR3 is TGTGCCAGCACCCTCCTAGCGGGGGGGTTTCTGTACTTC. The chain joins TRBV27 to TRBJ2-7, with 12 bases matching TRBD2. V trimming: 7 bases; J trimming: 12 bases; junction bases outside the gene matches: 10. The CDR3 extends over 13 amino acids. Germline V CDR1 and CDR2: MNHEY, SMNVEV (reference sequence).